A selection of T cell receptor beta chains follows, all from one sample in a study of OX40 agonist ivuxolimab in advanced cancers. Some clones are missing from TCRdb's copy, which holds only in-frame ones; the method was immunoSEQ multiplex PCR. The table shows around 25,000 clones, with 75% to 90% occurring only once. This sample comprised CD4+ or CD8+ T cells sorted from blood, obtained in a trial of the OX40 agonist ivuxolimab. The receptors derive from an adult with an advanced solid tumor such as melanoma, head and neck, liver or kidney cancer. Each CDR3 is given with its conserved first and last residue. The D gene is left open where the match is weak. The size of a clone is reported for some rows only, either as once, few or many, or as a class for expanded clones.

D	V	size	J	CDR3	DNA
NA	TRBV5-1	NA	TRBJ2-2	CASSRDLTGELFF	TGCGCCAGCAGCCGGGACCTCACCGGGGAGCTGTTTTTT
NA	TRBV11-2	NA	TRBJ1-3	CASSFEQGFRGNTIYF	TGTGCCAGCAGCTTCGAACAGGGATTCCGAGGAAACACCATATATTTT
TRBD2	TRBV10-3	NA	TRBJ2-3	CAISASGSATDTQYF	TGTGCCATCAGCGCTAGCGGGAGCGCAACAGATACGCAGTATTTT
NA	TRBV5-1	NA	TRBJ1-5	CASSFLPGISNQPQHF	TGCGCCAGCAGCTTTTTACCCGGTATAAGCAATCAGCCCCAGCATTTT
TRBD1	TRBV9	NA	TRBJ2-2	CASSPRTGNTGELFF	TGTGCCAGCAGCCCGCGGACAGGGAACACCGGGGAGCTGTTTTTT
NA	TRBV10-3	NA	TRBJ2-3	CATYRAGATDTQYF	TGTGCCACCTACCGAGCCGGAGCGACAGATACGCAGTATTTT
NA	TRBV7-9	few	TRBJ1-1	CASSVRGGMNTEAFF	TGTGCCAGCAGCGTTAGAGGGGGAATGAACACTGAAGCTTTCTTT
TRBD2	TRBV19	NA	TRBJ2-2	CASSREGRTGELFF	TGTGCCAGTAGTAGGGAGGGTCGCACCGGGGAGCTGTTTTTT
NA	TRBV7-2	NA	TRBJ2-3	CASSLDYSAYGADTQYF	TGTGCCAGCAGCTTAGACTATTCAGCCTATGGTGCAGATACGCAGTATTTT
NA	TRBV2	NA	TRBJ2-3	CASALATDTQYF	TGTGCCAGCGCACTAGCAACAGATACGCAGTATTTT
TRBD1	TRBV27	once	TRBJ1-5	CASSKTTGRDQPQHF	TGTGCCAGCAGTAAGACGACAGGGAGAGATCAGCCCCAGCATTTT
TRBD1	TRBV27	NA	TRBJ2-7	CASSLTGGRYEQYF	TGTGCCAGCAGTTTGACAGGGGGCCGTTACGAGCAGTACTTC
NA	TRBV4-3	NA	TRBJ2-3	CASSQDSTGGRRQRPDTQYF	TGCGCCAGCAGCCAAGATAGTACTGGCGGCCGACGGCAACGACCAGATACGCAGTATTTT
NA	TRBV5-6	NA	TRBJ1-2	CASSKDSPNYGYTF	TGTGCCAGCAGCAAGGACAGCCCTAACTATGGCTACACCTTC
TRBD1	TRBV7-9	NA	TRBJ2-3	CASSLATGGWDTQYF	TGTGCCAGCAGCTTAGCCACAGGGGGCTGGGATACGCAGTATTTT
NA	TRBV21-1	once	TRBJ1-1	CASSTRGEAFF	TGTGCCAGCAGCACTCGGGGTGAAGCTTTCTTT
TRBD2	TRBV18	NA	TRBJ2-7	CASSSWTSGGAYEQYF	TGTGCCAGCTCATCTTGGACTAGCGGGGGGGCCTACGAGCAGTACTTC
NA	TRBV11-2	NA	TRBJ2-1	CASSPLNGSSYNEQFF	TGTGCCAGCAGCCCTTTGAACGGGAGCTCCTACAATGAGCAGTTCTTC
NA	TRBV7-2	NA	TRBJ2-1	CASSLGSEQFF	TGTGCCAGCAGCTTGGGCAGTGAGCAGTTCTTC
NA	TRBV7-2	NA	TRBJ2-5	CASSFTGDQETQYF	TGTGCCAGCAGCTTCACAGGAGACCAAGAGACCCAGTACTTC
TRBD2	TRBV4-3	NA	TRBJ2-7	CASSQDRASGGHPNEQYF	TGCGCCAGCAGCCAAGATAGGGCTAGCGGGGGCCACCCCAACGAGCAGTACTTC
TRBD2	TRBV6-1	NA	TRBJ2-7	CASTRTSGAPYEQYF	TGTGCCAGCACCAGGACTAGCGGGGCCCCCTACGAGCAGTACTTC
NA	TRBV27	NA	TRBJ2-1	CASSFFGRGLDNEQFF	TGTGCCAGCAGTTTTTTCGGCAGGGGCTTGGACAATGAGCAGTTCTTC
NA	TRBV5-4	NA	TRBJ2-3	CASSRGGTDTQYF	TGTGCCAGCAGCCGCGGGGGCACAGATACGCAGTATTTT
NA	TRBV4-3	NA	TRBJ1-1	CASSQVHAGRDTEAFF	TGCGCCAGCAGCCAAGTCCATGCGGGAAGGGACACTGAAGCTTTCTTT
TRBD1	TRBV11-3	NA	TRBJ2-7	CASSPWAGQGNEQYF	TGTGCCAGCAGCCCCTGGGCCGGACAGGGGAATGAGCAGTACTTC
NA	TRBV27	NA	TRBJ2-7	CASSPYPKLYEQYF	TGTGCCAGCAGCCCTTACCCGAAGCTCTACGAGCAGTACTTC
NA	TRBV9	NA	TRBJ2-1	CASSARQYNEQFF	TGTGCCAGCAGCGCGCGACAGTACAATGAGCAGTTCTTC
NA	TRBV15	NA	TRBJ1-2	CATSRDLNGREGGYTF	TGTGCCACCAGCAGAGATCTAAACGGGCGGGAAGGGGGCTACACCTTC
NA	TRBV4-2	NA	TRBJ2-7	CASSFKRSYEQYF	TGTGCCAGCAGCTTCAAGCGGTCCTACGAGCAGTACTTC
NA	TRBV11-1	once	TRBJ2-1	CASSLARIRLNNEQFF	TGTGCCAGCAGCTTAGCGCGGATCAGGTTAAACAATGAGCAGTTCTTC
TRBD1	TRBV11-2	NA	TRBJ1-6	CASSLAGQGASPLHF	TGTGCCAGCAGCTTAGCCGGACAGGGGGCTTCACCCCTCCACTTT
NA	TRBV6-6	few	TRBJ1-4	CASTDTSGTEEKLFF	TGTGCCAGCACCGATACCTCGGGGACGGAGGAAAAACTGTTTTTT
NA	TRBV9	NA	TRBJ2-1	CASSVEGTSAEQFF	TGTGCCAGCAGCGTAGAGGGGACCTCCGCTGAGCAGTTCTTC
NA	TRBV2	NA	TRBJ2-3	CASKLIPNTDTQYF	TGTGCCAGCAAATTGATTCCCAACACAGATACGCAGTATTTT
NA	TRBV27	NA	TRBJ2-3	CASTLSPWVGTQYF	TGTGCCAGCACTTTATCCCCCTGGGTGGGTACGCAGTATTTT
TRBD2	TRBV6-1	NA	TRBJ2-7	CASSERKRGDFYEQYF	TGTGCCAGCAGTGAAAGAAAGCGGGGAGATTTCTACGAGCAGTACTTC
NA	TRBV30	NA	TRBJ2-5	CAWSRGWETQYF	TGTGCCTGGAGTCGAGGGTGGGAGACCCAGTACTTC